This paragraph covers one T cell receptor beta chain sequence. Its antigen is not known. Clones were sequenced by immunoSEQ multiplex PCR, and TCRdb holds only the in-frame ones, with some missing. The data hold some 350,000 clones, with around 90% observed a single time. The record originates from a study of cytomegalovirus exposure and HLA in healthy donors. Study overall: The approximately 670 first-cohort repertoires and the 95 to 150 validation repertoires shared the same platform, a later analysis reported.

Per the germline V gene, CDR1 is MNHEY and CDR2 is SMNVEV (reference sequence). This CDR3 has 16 amino acids. Trimming removed 3 bases from V and 0 bases from J; junction bases left unmatched: 7. General study results and limits: Most sequenced TCRs were rare (though some public TCRs occurred in many donors). It was 150 to 200 TCR beta chains that were listed as cytomegalovirus-associated. The classifier reportedly diagnosed cytomegalovirus status with high specificity and sensitivity.

Sequencing used PBMCs. This receptor was identified in a woman aged 30 to 39 in good health and CMV-seropositive. This chain joins TRBV27 and TRBJ1-1, with 7 bases matching TRBD1. CDR3 sequence reads: CASSFRQGNMNTEAFF. As DNA, the CDR3 is TGTGCCAGCAGTTTTAGACAGGGCAACATGAACACTGAAGCTTTCTTT.